A single sample gave rise to the 24 T cell receptor beta chains below, sequenced in a study of control samples from healthy donors and cancer patients (dated by TCRdb to about 2020). The library was obtained by the immunoSEQ multiplex PCR assay. TCRdb limited this immuneACCESS table to in-frame rearrangements with V and J called. A share of clones is missing; checked studies link under half to unresolved V genes, and the rest is unexplained. Here the sample has about 55,000 clones; roughly 90% occur a single time. The ten largest clones represent 3.5% to 4.5% of the sample. Sequenced sample: blood. These TCRs come from a man aged 50-60 years in good health.

This chain connects TRBV6-2 or TRBV6-3 to TRBJ1-4; 7 nucleotides agree with TRBD1. Germline CDR1 and CDR2: MNHEY and SVGEGT. V dropped 4 bases and J dropped 6; count of bases not matched to a gene: 14. The CDR3 totals 17 residues. CDR3 residues: CASSSHGTEKFDEKLFF. CDR3 in DNA: TGTGCCAGCAGTTCCCATGGGACAGAAAAGTTCGATGAAAAACTGTTTTTT.

The V gene is TRBV3-1 (or the pseudogene TRBV3-2), the J gene TRBJ2-5; 9 bases are shared with TRBD2. The germline gives CDR1 LGHDT, CDR2 YNNKEL (reference sequence). Germline trimming cut 5 bases from V and 5 bases from J; bases unmatched to any gene: 3. The CDR3 has 13 amino acids. The CDR3 sequence is CASSKGLAETQYF. CDR3 nucleotide sequence: TGTGCCAGCAGCAAAGGACTAGCGGAGACCCAGTACTTC.

The chain has TRBV5-4 and TRBJ2-5; a weak D match, TRBD1 (6 bases). Trimming pared 4 bases from V and 5 bases from J, leaving 12 bases between. There are 13 residues in the CDR3. In germline, CDR1 is SGHNT, CDR2 YYREEE (reference sequence). The CDR3 coding sequence is TGTGCCAGCAGCATCCAGGGGCCTGAGACCCAGTACTTC. Translating gives CASSIQGPETQYF.

V and J are TRBV5-1 and TRBJ2-2, with 8 bases aligning to TRBD2. Germline V gene data show CDR1 as SGHRS and CDR2 as YFSETQ. The CDR3 extends over 17 amino acids. V lost 0 bases, J lost 5 bases, and 9 bases stayed unmatched. The CDR3 loop reads CASSLAFAGGETGELFF. CDR3 bases: TGCGCCAGCAGCTTGGCCTTTGCGGGAGGTGAGACCGGGGAGCTGTTTTTT. Combining the CDR3 with reference TRBV5-1 and TRBJ2-2 gives the whole variable domain KAGVTQTPRYLIKTRGQQVTLSCSPISGHRSVSWYQQTPGQGLQFLFEYFSETQRNKGNFPGRFSGRQFSNSRSEMNVSTLELGDSALYLCASSLAFAGGETGELFFGEGSRLTVL.

The chain uses TRBV28 and TRBJ2-7, with 10 bases that match TRBD2. CDR1 is MDHEN, CDR2 SYDVKM, per germline. The J segment lost 0 bases and the V segment lost 3 bases, leaving 5 bases of the junction unmatched. The CDR3 covers 16 residues. The CDR3 nucleotides read TGTGCCAGCAGTTTCCTACTAGCGGGGAGCTCCTACGAGCAGTACTTC. Its translation is CASSFLLAGSSYEQYF.

This sequence joins TRBV13 and TRBJ1-3; perhaps TRBD1 as D (6 bases). There are 14 residues in the CDR3. The germline CDR1 and CDR2 sequences are PRHDT and FYEKMQ (reference sequence). Trimming left V 5 bases short and J 6 bases short, with 14 bases between. The CDR3 reads CASSPQDSENTIYF. As DNA, the CDR3 is TGTGCCAGCAGCCCCCAGGACAGCGAAAACACCATATATTTT. The whole variable domain, remainder taken from reference TRBV13 and TRBJ1-3, is AAGVIQSPRHLIKEKRETATLKCYPIPRHDTVYWYQQGPGQDPQFLISFYEKMQSDKGSIPDRFSAQQFSDYHSELNMSSLELGDSALYFCASSPQDSENTIYFGEGSWLTVV.

The V gene is TRBV5-8, the J gene TRBJ2-7; TRBD1 matches at 7 bases. Germline V lookup: CDR1 SGHTS, CDR2 YDEGEE. The J segment lost 2 bases and the V segment lost 3 bases, leaving 11 bases of the junction unmatched. CDR3 size: 16 residues. This CDR3 reads CASSYFLRDRPYEQYF. The CDR3 region has the DNA TGTGCCAGCAGCTATTTCCTACGGGACAGACCCTACGAGCAGTACTTC.

The chain joins TRBV2 to TRBJ2-1, with TRBD2 matching over 15 bases. The CDR3 has 17 residues. Trimming took 5 bases from V and 9 from J; bases not matched to a gene: 11. Germline V gives CDR1 SNHLY, CDR2 FYNNEI. The CDR3 DNA reads TGTGCCAGCAGTCGACAGGGAGGACTAGCGGGAGGGGCTGAGCAGTTCTTC. This gives the protein CASSRQGGLAGGAEQFF. The entire variable domain, with the rest obtained from reference TRBV2 and TRBJ2-1, is as follows: EPEVTQTPSHQVTQMGQEVILRCVPISNHLYFYWYRQILGQKVEFLVSFYNNEISEKSEIFDDQFSVERPDGSNFTLKIRSTKLEDSAMYFCASSRQGGLAGGAEQFFGPGTRLTVL.

This chain connects TRBV5-1 to TRBJ2-7; 7 bases match TRBD1. The CDR3 is 16 amino acids. Germline lookup yields CDR1 SGHRS and CDR2 YFSETQ. Unmatched junction bases numbered 14, after V lost 7 bases and J lost 1 base. In nucleotides, the CDR3 is TGCGCCAGCCACCTCTTAACAGGGGTAGGGTCCTACGAGCAGTACTTC. Translation gives CASHLLTGVGSYEQYF.

This clone was recorded once. V and J are TRBV7-2 and TRBJ2-2; the D gene is possibly TRBD2 (5 bases). The CDR3 is 15 amino acids. The V end was cut by 1 base, the J end by 6 bases, with 12 bases between. Germline CDR1 reads SGHTA; CDR2 reads FQGNSA. The CDR3 region has the DNA TGTGCCAGCAGCTTAGTGGACGGGGTATCCGGGGAGCTGTTTTTT. Its protein product is CASSLVDGVSGELFF.

The chain links TRBV29-1 to TRBJ1-1; maybe TRBD1 (5 bases). Germline-derived CDR1 and CDR2 are SQVTM and ANQGSEA. CDR3 length: 14 residues. The V end was cut by 0 bases, the J end by 10 bases, with 18 bases between. CDR3 DNA sequence: TGCAGCGTTGAAGAAGTACCCGGGGGAGGTAGAGCTTTCTTT. Encoded protein: CSVEEVPGGGRAFF.

The V and J genes are TRBV28 and TRBJ2-1; TRBD2 matches at 8 bases. V lost 6 bases to trimming and J lost 2 bases; unmatched junction nucleotides: 3. CDR1 and CDR2 from the germline V gene are MDHEN and SYDVKM. CDR3 length: 14 residues. CDR3 residues: CASRSGGAYNEQFF. CDR3 nucleotide sequence: TGTGCCAGCAGGTCCGGGGGGGCCTACAATGAGCAGTTCTTC.

V gene TRBV7-7 combines with J gene TRBJ2-2, with TRBD2 as a possible D gene (5 bases). Germline CDR1 SSHAT, CDR2 FNYEAQ (reference sequence). The CDR3 consists of 13 residues. The DNA for the CDR3 is TGTGCTAGCGAGGATTACTACACCGGGGAGCTGTTTTTT. It encodes CASEDYYTGELFF.

The V call is TRBV29-1, the J call TRBJ2-1, with 8 bases that match TRBD1. This CDR3 has 15 amino acids. CDR1 and CDR2 (germline): SQVTM, ANQGSEA. V trimming: 3 bases; J trimming: 5 bases; junction bases outside the gene matches: 9. The CDR3 loop reads CSVDLWQGANNEQFF. CDR3 DNA sequence: TGCAGCGTTGACCTTTGGCAGGGGGCGAACAATGAGCAGTTCTTC.

The chain is built from TRBV12-5 and TRBJ2-7; perhaps TRBD1 as D (7 bases). The length of the CDR3 is 17 residues. With 1 base removed from V and 5 bases from J, the gap between germline ends came to 21 bases. CDR1 LGHNT and CDR2 FRNRAP come from the germline V gene. CDR3 DNA sequence: TGTGCTAGTGGTTTGGGGCTGGGGACAGCCTGGAGGGACGAGCAGTACTTC. Residues: CASGLGLGTAWRDEQYF.

This chain's CDR3 is CASSLEDGFYEQYF. The CDR3 nucleotides are TGTGCCAGCAGCTTAGAAGACGGCTTCTACGAGCAGTACTTC. The V gene is TRBV7-9, the J gene TRBJ2-7, with D unclear. This CDR3 is 14 amino acids long. CDR1 is SEHNR, CDR2 FQNEAQ, per germline (reference sequence). V was cut by 1 base and J by 3 bases, with 10 bases left in between.

This clone was counted once. The V gene is TRBV10-2, the J gene TRBJ1-5; D is undetermined. The V end was cut by 3 bases, the J end by 0 bases, with 12 bases between. CDR1 is WSHSY, CDR2 SAAADI, per germline. This CDR3 comprises 16 residues. The CDR3 DNA is TGCGCCAGCAGTGATAAGGGCCCCTATAGCAATCAGCCCCAGCATTTT. Its protein product is CASSDKGPYSNQPQHF.

V gene TRBV13 combines with J gene TRBJ2-2; 12 bases match TRBD2. The CDR3 loop spans 16 amino acids. CDR1 is PRHDT and CDR2 is FYEKMQ in the germline V gene (reference sequence). J lost 7 bases, V lost 4 bases, and 7 bases had no gene match. The CDR3: CASSSSSGRDGGELFF. CDR3 DNA sequence: TGTGCCAGCAGCTCCTCTAGCGGGAGGGACGGCGGGGAGCTGTTTTTT.

The chain's CDR3 is CSGIDRGDSTGELFF. CDR3 DNA sequence: TGCAGCGGAATTGACAGGGGAGATAGCACCGGGGAGCTGTTTTTT. V usage is TRBV29-1 and J usage is TRBJ2-2; 8 bases are shared with TRBD1. CDR3 length: 15 residues. The germline V gene encodes CDR1 SQVTM and CDR2 ANQGSEA. V trimming: 7 bases; J trimming: 4 bases; junction bases outside the gene matches: 11.

The rearrangement uses TRBV10-3 and TRBJ2-2, with 9 bases lining up with TRBD2. Germline lookup yields CDR1 ENHRY and CDR2 SYGVKD. This CDR3 has 16 amino acids. Trimming took 4 bases from V and 4 from J; bases not matched to a gene: 7. Here the CDR3 DNA reads TGTGCCATCAGTGGGGGTAGCGGGAGACGCACCGGGGAGCTGTTTTTT. Protein: CAISGGSGRRTGELFF.

The chain links TRBV9 to TRBJ1-2, with D unresolved. Germline V gene sequence: CDR1 SGDLS, CDR2 YYNGEE. V lost 4 bases to trimming and J lost 6 bases, with 16 bases between them. The CDR3 is made up of 14 amino acids. For the CDR3, the DNA is TGTGCCAGCAGCCAACTCGGAGGAGGCCATGGCTACACCTTC. It yields the protein CASSQLGGGHGYTF.

This rearrangement joins TRBV28 to TRBJ1-4; no reliable D call. Germline CDR1 MDHEN, CDR2 SYDVKM. The CDR3 is 11 residues long. Trimming stripped 2 bases from V and 5 bases from J, with 0 bases between. CDR3 residues: CASSLNEKLFF. In DNA, the CDR3 is TGTGCCAGCAGTTTAAATGAAAAACTGTTTTTT.

This chain links TRBV7-8 with TRBJ2-5; perhaps TRBD2 as D (5 bases). The CDR3 covers 15 residues. Between the trimmed V and J ends, which lost 4 bases and 2 bases, there was a span of 14 bases. Germline assignment: CDR1 SGHVS and CDR2 FQNEAQ. CDR3 residues: CASSSHVTRQETQYF. The CDR3 DNA reads as TGTGCCAGCAGCTCACACGTAACTAGACAAGAGACCCAGTACTTC.

This sequence joins TRBV28 and TRBJ2-2; a weak D match, TRBD1 (6 bases). V was clipped by 6 bases and J by 11 bases, with 19 bases between them. Germline V lookup: CDR1 MDHEN, CDR2 SYDVKM. The CDR3 is made up of 14 amino acids. The CDR3 DNA reads as TGTGCCAGCAGGTTGATCGGGACACCTTACGAGCTGTTTTTT. Translated, it gives CASRLIGTPYELFF.